Below are 9 T cell receptor beta chains sequenced from a single sample in a study of blood T cells in healthy people across ages. The authors ran a second PCR of about 6 to 11 cycles using a sample-barcoded 5' primer and a J-beta primer mix. TCRdb passed the 5' RACE reads through MiXCR, listing each CDR3 protein once. The sample has 1.5 million to 2 million distinct CDR3 sequences; around 48% are singletons. The sample comprised blood. Receptor source: a woman aged 40-49 years in good health.

Ten or more counts support this clonotype. The chain links TRBV20-1 to TRBJ2-3, with 7 bases fitting TRBD2. This CDR3 is 13 amino acids long. CDR1 is DFQATT, CDR2 SNEGSKA, per germline (reference sequence). J lost 8 bases, V lost 4 bases, and 9 bases had no gene match. The CDR3 sequence: CSATRTPGGTQYF. The CDR3 coding sequence is TGCAGTGCTACCCGCACCCCGGGGGGTACGCAGTATTTT.

This clonotype has only a few counts. The rearrangement uses TRBV20-1 and TRBJ1-5; the D is unclear. The germline gives CDR1 DFQATT, CDR2 SNEGSKA (reference sequence). The CDR3 runs 14 residues. Trimming cost V 1 base and J 2 bases, with 9 bases left between them. The CDR3: CSARGKGGNQPQHF. The CDR3 region has the DNA TGCAGTGCTAGAGGGAAAGGTGGCAATCAGCCCCAGCATTTT.

The chain joins TRBV7-2 to TRBJ2-7; 13 bases are shared with TRBD2. Losses at the gene ends were 6 bases for V and 7 bases for J; bases not matched to a gene: 9. The CDR3 covers 15 residues. Germline CDR1 SGHTA, CDR2 FQGNSA. CDR3 nucleotide sequence: TGTGCCAGCAGTAAGACTAGCGGGGGGCCCCATGAGCAGTACTTC. Its protein product is CASSKTSGGPHEQYF.

The V and J genes are TRBV4-2 and TRBJ2-5; TRBD1 matches 10 bases. The CDR3 consists of 16 residues. The trim removed 5 bases at V and 5 bases at J, leaving 11 bases unmatched. Germline values: CDR1 LGHNA, CDR2 YNFKEQ. The CDR3 DNA reads TGTGCCAGCAGCTCCCATTCGGGACAGGGGTCGGAGACCCAGTACTTC. This translates into CASSSHSGQGSETQYF.

The rearrangement uses TRBV27 and TRBJ2-7, with D maybe TRBD2 (6 bases). Deletions cut 6 bases from V and 6 bases from J, with 24 bases between. The CDR3 covers 16 residues. CDR1 and CDR2 from the germline V gene are MNHEY and SMNVEV (reference sequence). The CDR3 DNA is TGTGCCAGCAGGACGGGACTCCCCCTTCCGTATCGCGAGCAGTACTTC. Amino acids: CASRTGLPLPYREQYF.

The chain employs TRBV7-2 and TRBJ2-1, with D maybe TRBD1 (5 bases). This CDR3 has 14 amino acids. V was pared by 5 bases and J by 9 bases, with 17 bases between. The germline gives CDR1 SGHTA, CDR2 FQGNSA. Here the CDR3 reads CASSRPTGAGEQFF. The DNA of the CDR3 is TGTGCCAGCAGCCGGCCTACAGGTGCCGGTGAGCAGTTCTTC.

The rearrangement links TRBV2 to TRBJ2-3; 14 bases match TRBD2. CDR3 length: 17 residues. In germline, CDR1 is SNHLY, CDR2 FYNNEI. J gave up 3 bases and V 6 bases, and 8 bases lay outside the gene matches. DNA of the CDR3: TGTGCCAGCAGGGCAAGACTAGCGGGGGGGCGGACAGATACGCAGTATTTT. Translated, it gives CASRARLAGGRTDTQYF.

The chain combines TRBV5-1 with TRBJ2-4, with unresolved D. The CDR3 length is 13 residues. V was trimmed by 3 bases and J by 6 bases, leaving 10 bases between them. Germline V gives CDR1 SGHRS, CDR2 YFSETQ. CDR3 sequence: CASSSTPGNIQYF. As DNA, the CDR3 is TGCGCCAGCAGCTCAACACCGGGAAACATTCAGTACTTC.

V gene TRBV28 combines with J gene TRBJ2-6, with no clear D. CDR1 MDHEN and CDR2 SYDVKM come from the germline V gene. Between the trimmed V and J ends, which lost 5 bases and 2 bases, there was a span of 13 bases. The CDR3 has 16 residues. Here the CDR3 DNA reads TGTGCCAGCAGTCCACCACGGGCCCCTGGGGCCAACGTCCTGACTTTC. Its translation: CASSPPRAPGANVLTF.